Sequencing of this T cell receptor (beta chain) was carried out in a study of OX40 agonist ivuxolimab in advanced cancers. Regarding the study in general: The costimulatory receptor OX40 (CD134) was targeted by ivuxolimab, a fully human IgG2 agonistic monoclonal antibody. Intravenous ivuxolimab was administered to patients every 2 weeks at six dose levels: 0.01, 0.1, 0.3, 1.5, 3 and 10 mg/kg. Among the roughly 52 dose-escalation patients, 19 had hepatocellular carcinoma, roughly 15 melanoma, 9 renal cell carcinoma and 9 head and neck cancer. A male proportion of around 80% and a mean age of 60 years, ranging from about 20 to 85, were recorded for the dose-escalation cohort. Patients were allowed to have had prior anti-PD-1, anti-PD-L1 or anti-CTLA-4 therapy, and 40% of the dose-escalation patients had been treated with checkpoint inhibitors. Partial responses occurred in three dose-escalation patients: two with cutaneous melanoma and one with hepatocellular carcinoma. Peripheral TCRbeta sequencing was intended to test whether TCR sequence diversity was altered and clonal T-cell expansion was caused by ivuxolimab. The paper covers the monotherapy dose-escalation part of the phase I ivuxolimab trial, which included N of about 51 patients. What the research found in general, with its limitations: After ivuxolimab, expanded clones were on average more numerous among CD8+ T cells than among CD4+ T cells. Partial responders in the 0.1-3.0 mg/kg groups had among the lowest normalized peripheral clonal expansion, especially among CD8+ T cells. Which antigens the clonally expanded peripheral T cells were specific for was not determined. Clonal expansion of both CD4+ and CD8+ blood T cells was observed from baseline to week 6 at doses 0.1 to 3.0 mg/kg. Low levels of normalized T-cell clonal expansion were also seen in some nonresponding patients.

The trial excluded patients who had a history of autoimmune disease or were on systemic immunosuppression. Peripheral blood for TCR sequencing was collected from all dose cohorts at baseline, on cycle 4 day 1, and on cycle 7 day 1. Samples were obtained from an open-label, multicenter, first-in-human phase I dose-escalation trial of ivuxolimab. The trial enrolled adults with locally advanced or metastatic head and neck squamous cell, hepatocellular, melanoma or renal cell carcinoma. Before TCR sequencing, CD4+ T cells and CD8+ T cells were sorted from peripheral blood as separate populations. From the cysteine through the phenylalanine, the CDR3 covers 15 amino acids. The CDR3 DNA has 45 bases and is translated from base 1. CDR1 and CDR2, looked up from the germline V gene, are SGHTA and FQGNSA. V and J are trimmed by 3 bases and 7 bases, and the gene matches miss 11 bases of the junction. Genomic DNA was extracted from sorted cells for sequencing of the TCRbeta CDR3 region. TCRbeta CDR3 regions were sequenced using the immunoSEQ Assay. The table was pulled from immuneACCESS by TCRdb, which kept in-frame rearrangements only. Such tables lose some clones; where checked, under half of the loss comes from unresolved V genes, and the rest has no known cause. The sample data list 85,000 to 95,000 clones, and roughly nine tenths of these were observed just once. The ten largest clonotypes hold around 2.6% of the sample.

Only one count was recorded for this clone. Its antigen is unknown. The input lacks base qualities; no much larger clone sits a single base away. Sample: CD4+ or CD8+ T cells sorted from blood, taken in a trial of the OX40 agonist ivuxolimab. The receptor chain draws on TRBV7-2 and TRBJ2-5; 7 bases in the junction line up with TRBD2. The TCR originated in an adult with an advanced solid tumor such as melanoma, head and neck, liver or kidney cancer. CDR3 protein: CASSFGGGRRGTQYF. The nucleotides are TGTGCCAGCAGCTTCGGCGGGGGACGAAGGGGGACCCAGTACTTC.